The 18 T cell receptor beta chains below come from one sample, sequenced in a study of CD8 T cells in ankylosing spondylitis. TCRdb reprocessed the 5' RACE reads with MiXCR, giving one entry per CDR3 protein. The sample carries 200,000 to 300,000 distinct CDR3 sequences, roughly a tenth recorded once. The sequencing sample was made of blood, either unsorted or a sorted T cell fraction (not recorded which). These receptors originate from a male donor with ankylosing spondylitis or in good health (not recorded which).

This clonotype occurred many times. V usage is TRBV29-1 and J usage is TRBJ1-2; possibly TRBD1 for D (6 bases). Germline V CDR1 and CDR2: SQVTM, ANQGSEA. The CDR3 contains 14 residues. The V and J ends lost 6 bases and 1 base respectively, with 15 bases between them. The CDR3 loop reads CSVVDSSFNYGYTF. As DNA, the CDR3 is TGCAGCGTGGTGGACAGTTCGTTTAACTATGGCTACACCTTC. Drawing the rest from reference TRBV29-1 and TRBJ1-2, the complete variable domain is SAVISQKPSRDICQRGTSLTIQCQVDSQVTMMFWYRQQPGQSLTLIATANQGSEATYESGFVIDKFPISRPNLTFSTLTVSNMSPEDSSIYLCSVVDSSFNYGYTFGSGTRLTVV.

This clonotype was recorded many times. V gene TRBV30 combines with J gene TRBJ1-1, with D maybe TRBD1 (5 bases). The CDR3 contains 15 residues. V gave up 0 bases and J gave up 4 bases, with 15 bases separating them. The germline V gene encodes CDR1 GTSNPN and CDR2 SVGIG (reference sequence). The CDR3 loop reads CAWSVLVGRGTEAFF. The CDR3 DNA follows: TGTGCCTGGAGTGTACTGGTCGGAAGGGGCACTGAAGCTTTCTTT.

This clonotype was found a few times. A read error may explain this, as a much larger clone is one base away. The chain links TRBV6-4 to TRBJ1-2; 7 bases agree with TRBD1. V was clipped by 6 bases and J by 4 bases; unmatched bases: 2. From germline, CDR1 is MRHNA and CDR2 SNTAGT. The CDR3 consists of 12 residues. The DNA for the CDR3 is TGTGCCAGCAGGGACAGGACCTATGGCTACACCTTC. It codes for CASRDRTYGYTF.

The sample holds many counts of this clonotype. The chain recombines TRBV12-5 with TRBJ2-1; D is uncertain. The CDR3 length is 13 residues. Germline loops: CDR1 LGHNT, CDR2 FRNRAP. V was shortened by 5 bases and J by 5 bases, with 10 bases between the two germline ends. The CDR3 sequence is CASGLRSDNEQFF. Written as DNA, the CDR3 is TGTGCTAGTGGTCTCCGTTCGGACAATGAGCAGTTCTTC. The entire variable domain, with the rest obtained from reference TRBV12-5 and TRBJ2-1, is as follows: DARVTQTPRHKVTEMGQEVTMRCQPILGHNTVFWYRQTMMQGLELLAYFRNRAPLDDSGMPKDRFSAEMPDATLATLKIQPSEPRDSAVYFCASGLRSDNEQFFGPGTRLTVL.

This clonotype was counted many times. The V gene is TRBV11-2, the J gene TRBJ2-3, with 9 bases lining up with TRBD2. The CDR3 totals 17 residues. Germline CDR1 and CDR2: SGHAT and FQNNGV. J gave up 4 bases and V 0 bases, and 8 bases lay outside the gene matches. The CDR3 loop reads CASSLEARGGFSDTQYF. DNA for the CDR3: TGTGCCAGCAGCTTAGAGGCGCGGGGGGGCTTCTCAGATACGCAGTATTTT.

This clonotype showed up many times. This sequence joins TRBV5-1 and TRBJ2-7; no firm D call. The CDR3 is 15 amino acids. Germline V gene sequence: CDR1 SGHRS, CDR2 YFSETQ. V was cut by 0 bases and J by 5 bases, with 15 bases left in between. The DNA of the CDR3 is TGCGCCAGCAGCTTGGAGTTCAGGTCCCCGGACGAGCAGTACTTC. Its protein is CASSLEFRSPDEQYF.

This clonotype was picked up many times. A much larger clone is a single base away; this may be a read error. The V call is TRBV5-1, the J call TRBJ1-1, with 7 positions matching TRBD1. Germline trimming cut 3 bases from V and 1 base from J; bases unmatched to any gene: 3. The CDR3 extends over 14 amino acids. Germline V gene data show CDR1 as SGHRS and CDR2 as YFSETQ. The CDR3: CASSWGTANTEAFF. For the CDR3, the DNA is TGCGCCAGCAGCTGGGGGACAGCGAACACTGAAGCTTTCTTT.

In this sample, this clonotype turned up many times. The chain joins TRBV12-3 or TRBV12-4 to TRBJ2-7; the D gene is possibly TRBD1 (6 bases). This CDR3 has 13 residues. The germline V and J ends were trimmed by 6 bases and 3 bases, with 12 bases remaining between them. CDR3 sequence reads: CASSPGHLYEQYF. The CDR3 DNA reads as TGTGCCAGCAGCCCGGGACACCTCTACGAGCAGTACTTC.

This clonotype has ten or more counts. The V gene is TRBV3-1, the J gene TRBJ1-6; D is ambiguous. Per the germline V gene, CDR1 is LGHDT and CDR2 is YNNKEL (reference sequence). Trimming took off 0 bases at V and 13 bases at J, with 7 bases between the two ends. This CDR3 has 12 residues. This CDR3 is CASSQDEGPLHF. DNA of the CDR3: TGTGCCAGCAGCCAAGATGAAGGGCCCCTCCACTTT.

The chain joins TRBV30 to TRBJ1-2; TRBD1 agrees at 8 bases. There are 12 residues in the CDR3. The V and J ends lost 4 bases and 7 bases, in that order; junction bases with no gene match: 5. Germline V gene sequence: CDR1 GTSNPN, CDR2 SVGIG (reference sequence). The CDR3 spells CAWNPGGGGYTF. The CDR3 DNA reads as TGTGCCTGGAACCCAGGGGGCGGTGGCTACACCTTC.

The sample holds many counts of this clonotype. The rearrangement links TRBV20-1 to TRBJ2-7, with 9 positions matching TRBD2. V dropped 0 bases and J dropped 0; count of bases not matched to a gene: 3. This CDR3 contains 15 residues. Germline V gene sequence: CDR1 DFQATT, CDR2 SNEGSKA (reference sequence). The CDR3 is CSARETAGGSYEQYF. Here the CDR3 DNA reads TGCAGTGCTAGAGAAACAGCGGGGGGCTCCTACGAGCAGTACTTC.

This clonotype occurred many times. This sequence joins TRBV10-3 and TRBJ2-1; D gene uncertain. The CDR3 runs to 14 residues. CDR1 and CDR2 (germline): ENHRY, SYGVKD. The V end lost 6 bases, the J end lost 9 bases, and 18 bases lay between the germline ends. CDR3 sequence reads: CAISEFVGLGEQFF. CDR3 coding DNA: TGTGCCATCAGCGAATTCGTAGGATTAGGTGAGCAGTTCTTC.

This clonotype was detected ten times or more. J is TRBJ2-3 and V is TRBV7-2; the match to TRBD2 covers 11 bases. The CDR3 length is 16 residues. The V gene end was trimmed by 1 base and the J gene end by 1 base; junction bases not matched to a gene: 1. The germline gives CDR1 SGHTA, CDR2 FQGNSA. Written as DNA, the CDR3 is TGTGCCAGCAGCTTAGGGGGACTAGCGGGCACAGATACGCAGTATTTT. Amino acids: CASSLGGLAGTDTQYF. The variable domain in full, with the rest retrieved from reference TRBV7-2 and TRBJ2-3, is GAGVSQSPSNKVTEKGKDVELRCDPISGHTALYWYRQSLGQGLEFLIYFQGNSAPDKSGLPSDRFSAERTGGSVSTLTIQRTQQEDSAVYLCASSLGGLAGTDTQYFGPGTRLTVL.

This clonotype was seen many times. V usage is TRBV20-1 and J usage is TRBJ1-1; 7 bases fit TRBD1. CDR3 length equals 13 residues. Trimming took 5 bases from V and 0 from J; bases not matched to a gene: 3. CDR1 is DFQATT and CDR2 is SNEGSKA in the germline V gene (reference sequence). The CDR3 region has the DNA TGCAGTGCTCAGGGGGGGATGAACACTGAAGCTTTCTTT. Translated: CSAQGGMNTEAFF.

This clonotype was recorded at least ten times. CDR3 region: CASSSSYRAPDTGELFF. CDR3 coding DNA: TGTGCCAGCAGCTCCTCGTACAGGGCCCCGGACACCGGGGAGCTGTTTTTT. The chain uses TRBV7-9 and TRBJ2-2; D might be TRBD1 (6 bases). V shed 4 bases and J shed 3 bases, with 18 bases lying between them. Germline assignment: CDR1 SEHNR and CDR2 FQNEAQ (reference sequence). This CDR3 spans 17 amino acids.

This clonotype was seen once. This sequence joins TRBV5-1 and TRBJ1-1, with no clear D. The germline V and J ends were trimmed by 0 bases and 4 bases, with 13 bases remaining between them. CDR3 length equals 15 residues. CDR1 is SGHRS and CDR2 is YFSETQ in the germline V gene. This CDR3 reads CASSLDEGMGTEAFF. CDR3 in DNA: TGCGCCAGCAGCTTGGATGAGGGAATGGGCACTGAAGCTTTCTTT.

This clonotype appeared many times. The genes are TRBV20-1 and TRBJ2-3, with 11 bases aligning to TRBD1. Trimming removed 5 bases from V and 3 bases from J; junction bases left unmatched: 4. The germline CDR1 and CDR2 sequences are DFQATT and SNEGSKA (reference sequence). CDR3 size: 14 residues. Here the CDR3 reads CSAYGQGATDTQYF. CDR3 nucleotides: TGCAGTGCTTACGGACAGGGGGCAACAGATACGCAGTATTTT.

This clonotype was detected many times. Written as DNA, the CDR3 is TGTGCCAGCAGTCGACCCAGCGGGAAGGCAAATGAGCAGTTCTTC. Its translation is CASSRPSGKANEQFF. This sequence joins TRBV12-3 or TRBV12-4 and TRBJ2-1; 7 nucleotides match TRBD2. The V segment lost 5 bases and the J segment 7 bases; nucleotides outside the gene matches: 11. The CDR3 spans 15 residues.